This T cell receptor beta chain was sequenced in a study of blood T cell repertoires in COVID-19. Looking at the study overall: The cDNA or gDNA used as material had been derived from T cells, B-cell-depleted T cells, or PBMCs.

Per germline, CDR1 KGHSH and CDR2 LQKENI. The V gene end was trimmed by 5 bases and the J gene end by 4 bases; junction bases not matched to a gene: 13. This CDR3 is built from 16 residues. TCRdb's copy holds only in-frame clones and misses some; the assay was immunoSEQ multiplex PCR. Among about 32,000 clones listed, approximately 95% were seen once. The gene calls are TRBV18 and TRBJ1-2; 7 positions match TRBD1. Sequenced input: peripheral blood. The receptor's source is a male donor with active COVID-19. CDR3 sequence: CASSISSLGQSYGYTF. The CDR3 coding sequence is TGTGCCAGCTCAATCTCCTCCTTGGGACAGTCCTATGGCTACACCTTC.